The 13 T cell receptor beta chains reported below all come from one sample, sequenced in a study of T cells in tuberculosis. Profiling relied on immunoSEQ multiplex PCR, and the TCRdb table lists in-frame clones only, not all of them. The repertoire holds some 41,000 clones, with around 92% as singletons. Sequencing used PBMCs. All receptors derive from a donor between 10 and 35 years old with latent tuberculosis or without tuberculosis infection. Some clones in this sample may be carry-over from other donors' samples.

The rearrangement links TRBV19 to TRBJ1-2, with TRBD1 identical over 7 bases. Germline CDR1 is LNHDA and CDR2 is SQIVND (reference sequence). The CDR3 has 13 amino acids. V lost 9 bases and J lost 8; bases outside the gene matches: 12. The CDR3 nucleotides read TGTGCCAGCAAGCTGACAGGGCCTGGGGGCTACACCTTC. Its translation is CASKLTGPGGYTF.

The rearrangement uses TRBV11-3 and TRBJ1-1, with 8 positions matching TRBD1. Unmatched junction bases numbered 7, after V lost 6 bases and J lost 1 base. The CDR3 sequence is 15 residues long. Germline loops: CDR1 SGHNT, CDR2 YENEEA. The CDR3, as DNA: TGTGCCAGCAGTGGTGGGACAGGCGAGAACACTGAAGCTTTCTTT. Protein product: CASSGGTGENTEAFF. Full variable domain (outside the CDR3, taken from reference TRBV11-3 and TRBJ1-1): EAGVVQSPRYKIIEKKQPVAFWCNPISGHNTLYWYLQNLGQGPELLIRYENEEAVDDSQLPKDRFSAERLKGVDSTLKIQPAELGDSAVYLCASSGGTGENTEAFFGQGTRLTVV.

The chain is built from TRBV4-1 and TRBJ1-6, with TRBD1 as a possible D gene (5 bases). Germline V lookup: CDR1 MGHRA, CDR2 YSYEKL. Trimming shortened V by 5 bases and J by 5 bases, and 10 bases separated the two germline ends. The CDR3 loop spans 14 amino acids. CDR3 DNA sequence: TGCGCCAGCAGCAAGACAGAGAATAATTCACCCCTCCACTTT. Translating it yields CASSKTENNSPLHF.

V and J are TRBV6-5 and TRBJ2-7, with D possibly TRBD2 on 6 matching bases. CDR1 and CDR2 from the germline V gene are MNHEY and SVGAGI. The V and J ends lost 10 bases and 3 bases respectively, with 16 bases between them. This CDR3 has 13 amino acids. CDR3 amino acids: CATRPGVLYEQYF. Here the CDR3 DNA reads TGTGCCACCCGCCCGGGAGTTCTCTACGAGCAGTACTTC.

V is TRBV30 and J is TRBJ1-6; D might be TRBD1 (6 bases). There are 15 residues in the CDR3. The ends were cut back, 2 bases at V and 6 bases at J, with 14 bases in the middle. Germline V gene data show CDR1 as GTSNPN and CDR2 as SVGIG (reference sequence). The CDR3 sequence is CAWSILGQSNSPLHF. As DNA, the CDR3 is TGTGCCTGGAGTATCCTTGGACAGAGTAATTCACCCCTCCACTTT. Full variable domain (remainder filled in from reference TRBV30 and TRBJ1-6): SQTIHQWPATLVQPVGSPLSLECTVEGTSNPNLYWYRQAAGRGLQLLFYSVGIGQISSEVPQNLSASRPQDRQFILSSKKLLLSDSGFYLCAWSILGQSNSPLHFGNGTRLTVT.

V usage is TRBV4-3 and J usage is TRBJ1-1, with a possible D match to TRBD1 (6 bases). Germline-derived CDR1 and CDR2 are LGHNA and YSLEER. This CDR3 comprises 16 residues. V was clipped by 3 bases and J by 5 bases, with 19 bases between them. The CDR3 here is CASSHWDGGQGTEAFF. In DNA, the CDR3 is TGCGCCAGCAGCCATTGGGACGGAGGTCAGGGGACTGAAGCTTTCTTT.

The chain employs TRBV13 and TRBJ1-2; D is possibly TRBD1 (5 bases). V dropped 0 bases and J dropped 2 bases, with 10 bases sitting between them. The CDR3 runs to 15 residues. Per the germline V gene, CDR1 is PRHDT and CDR2 is FYEKMQ (reference sequence). CDR3 DNA: TGTGCCAGCAGCTTAGGCAGGGTACAAAACTATGGCTACACCTTC. It is translated as CASSLGRVQNYGYTF.

In its sample, this clone was seen once. The chain is built from TRBV25-1 and TRBJ2-1, with D possibly being TRBD1 (5 bases). This CDR3 is built from 12 residues. Germline V gene lookup returns CDR1 MGHDK and CDR2 SYGVNS. With 4 bases removed from V and 4 bases from J, the gap between germline ends came to 5 bases. The CDR3 DNA is TGTGCCAGCAGTGGACAGTACAATGAGCAGTTCTTC. Amino acids: CASSGQYNEQFF.

V and J are TRBV18 and TRBJ2-7; 10 bases are shared with TRBD1. Germline-derived CDR1 and CDR2 are KGHSH and LQKENI. The CDR3 has 15 residues. Losses at the gene ends were 5 bases for V and 0 bases for J; bases not matched to a gene: 4. The CDR3 region is CASSVDRGSSYEQYF. The CDR3 DNA reads TGTGCCAGCTCAGTGGACAGGGGGAGCTCCTACGAGCAGTACTTC.

DNA of the CDR3: TGCGCCAGCAGCCAAGTGGCAGGGACCTACGAGCAGTACTTC. Its protein is CASSQVAGTYEQYF. The rearrangement uses TRBV4-3 and TRBJ2-7, with D possibly being TRBD1 (5 bases). The CDR3 sequence is 14 residues long. V lost 1 base and J 2 bases, leaving 9 bases between the germline ends. Germline V gene sequence: CDR1 LGHNA, CDR2 YSLEER.

This chain connects TRBV7-6 to TRBJ2-7; D remains unclear. This CDR3 contains 13 residues. Trimming cost V 0 bases and J 4 bases, with 7 bases left between them. CDR1 is SGHVS and CDR2 is FNYEAQ in the germline V gene. In nucleotides, the CDR3 is TGTGCCAGCAGCTTAGCGACCGGGTACGAGCAGTACTTC. As protein: CASSLATGYEQYF.

This clone is a singleton in its sample. The chain links TRBV6-1 to TRBJ2-1, with TRBD1 matching over 8 bases. In germline, CDR1 is MNHNS, CDR2 SASEGT. V lost 6 bases and J lost 7; bases outside the gene matches: 11. The CDR3 extends over 15 amino acids. DNA of the CDR3: TGTGCCAGCAGGGAGGGGACAGGTGGAGGTAATGAGCAGTTCTTC. Amino acids: CASREGTGGGNEQFF.

The chain combines TRBV30 with TRBJ2-1; D might be TRBD2 (7 bases). Germline V gives CDR1 GTSNPN, CDR2 SVGIG (reference sequence). CDR3 length: 17 residues. Trimming took off 0 bases at V and 6 bases at J, with 21 bases between the two ends. The CDR3: CAWSVLRGGAPPNEQFF. As DNA, the CDR3 is TGTGCCTGGAGTGTACTAAGGGGGGGGGCCCCCCCCAATGAGCAGTTCTTC.